This record covers a single T cell receptor beta chain. What it binds is not known. The sample belongs to a study of blood T cells in healthy people across ages. Drawing of peripheral blood yielded about 10 milliliters from each donor. Extraction yielded at least 6 micrograms of total RNA per sample. Study-wide results and caveats: Investigators viewed diversity estimates from one million T cells as underestimates, the study reported.

Primers used in a second PCR of roughly 6 to 12 cycles were a sample-barcoded 5' primer and a J-beta primer mix. CDR3-containing paired-end reads numbering at least 2.5 million came from each sample. TCRdb reprocessed the 5' RACE reads via MiXCR and lists one record per CDR3 protein. Of approximately 770,000 distinct CDR3 sequences in the sample, roughly 60% were seen once. The germline V gene encodes CDR1 SGHTA and CDR2 FQGNSA. The CDR3 length is 16 residues. With 4 bases clipped from V and 7 bases from J, the junction kept 6 bases outside the gene matches. This TCR came from a man between 25 and 39 years old in good health. The chain carries TRBV7-2 and TRBJ1-6; 11 positions agree with TRBD1. Sequences were obtained from blood. CDR3 bases: TGTGCCAGCAGCTCCGGACAGGGGGCGATGAATTCACCCCTCCACTTT. Its protein product is CASSSGQGAMNSPLHF.